This T cell receptor beta chain comes out of a study of blood T cell repertoires in COVID-19. Assay used: immunoSEQ multiplex PCR; TCRdb lists only in-frame clones, some missing. The repertoire holds tens of thousands of clones, with approximately 89% as singletons. The V end was cut by 8 bases, the J end by 2 bases, with 3 bases between. The CDR3 has 11 amino acids. Looked up from germline, CDR1 is LGHDT and CDR2 is YNNKEL (reference sequence). Sequenced: peripheral blood. The V and J genes are TRBV3-1 (or the pseudogene TRBV3-2) and TRBJ2-2; D is undetermined. The sequence was collected from a man in his sixties or seventies with active or convalescent COVID-19. The CDR3 spells CASGNTGELFF. CDR3 nucleotides: TGTGCCAGCGGCAACACCGGGGAGCTGTTTTTT.